The present entry profiles one TCR beta chain with its context. Its antigen is unknown. The sample belongs to a study of cytomegalovirus exposure and HLA in healthy donors. On the study more broadly: Drawn from HLA-typed donors, tens of millions of unique TCRs were held in an early data release.

V lost 5 bases to trimming and J lost 6 bases, with 13 bases between them. The CDR3 has 13 amino acids. Germline V gene data show CDR1 as SGHVS and CDR2 as FQNEAQ. The PCR employed 60 Vbeta primers together with 13 Jbeta primers. Clones were sequenced by immunoSEQ multiplex PCR, and TCRdb holds only the in-frame ones, with some missing. The top ten hold less than 0.4% of the sample, which has roughly 200,000 clones, approximately 86% seen once. Study results and limitations: Previous analysis showed most TCR beta V segments were productive about 87% or about 30% of the time. Roughly uniform sequencing depth across donors was assumed, possibly incorrectly. The study had only CMV serostatus as immune exposure information.

The TCR was taken from a woman aged 30 to 39 in good health and CMV-seronegative. The material sequenced was PBMCs. This chain links TRBV7-8 with TRBJ1-2, with D uncertain. CDR3 loop: CASSPSGRNGYTF. CDR3 bases: TGTGCCAGCAGCCCTTCGGGTAGGAATGGCTACACCTTC.